This T cell receptor beta chain was identified during a study of blood T cell repertoires in COVID-19 (dated by TCRdb to the early 2020s). Background for the entire study: The collaborator samples originated in the United States, Italy and Spain and spanned the acute and convalescent phases of COVID-19. The prospective study material was composed of cDNA or gDNA derived from T cells, B-cell-depleted T cells, or PBMCs. The dataset comprised deeply sampled blood TCRbeta repertoires from subjects exposed to, actively infected with, or recovered from COVID-19. A freely available public database, intended as a resource for researchers studying the immune response to SARS-CoV-2, is where the repertoires were released. Samples were obtained from the ongoing ImmuneRACE study (first 160 participants) and from some 1,300 subjects provided by 6 global collaborators. Sample metadata almost always included a de-identified subject ID, COVID-19 status, age in years and sex. Where available, HLA class I and class II types were taken from metadata supplied by the sample provider and were not determined by assay-based typing. Here is what the overall study found, with its caveats: The quantity of clinical and demographic metadata differed by source and by participant and was supplied without curation.

The immunoSEQ Assay, a bias-controlled multiplex PCR, was used to amplify TCRbeta CDR3 regions from genomic DNA. In the source study's methods: The number of nucleated cells in each sample was estimated from the amplification of reference gene primers within the assay. To quantify the absolute abundance of each unique TCRbeta CDR3 rearrangement, sequence reads were collapsed and filtered. For each sample, productive Simpson clonality was calculated as the square root of Simpson's diversity index across productive rearrangements. Here the immuneACCESS table is served through TCRdb, limited to in-frame sequences with V and J called. Missing clones are a known gap in these copies; in checked studies unresolved V genes cover under half, and the rest lacks a known reason. The DNA was the basis for D and trimming; V, J and clone size are from that table. Counted in this sample were more than 300,000 clones; about 87% of them appeared once. The top ten clones comprise roughly a tenth of the sample.

With respect to this clone: Its antigen specificity is not known. No much larger clone exists at a distance of one base, and base qualities are not known.

V loses 0 bases of germline sequence and J loses 6 bases, and the interval between the two ends is 7 bases. The CDR3 spans 12 residues, from the cysteine through the phenylalanine. Only the CDR3 region is kept as DNA, spanning 36 bases read in frame from base 1. CDR1 and CDR2, looked up from the germline V gene, are SGHRS and YFSETQ. One collaborating source in Seattle enrolled patients during active infection and followed them longitudinally through the course of disease. Whole blood was collected in K2EDTA tubes by collaborating institutions according to the institutions' own protocols. For TCRbeta analysis, collaborators shipped samples as frozen whole blood, isolated PBMCs, or DNA extracted from either of those sample types.

The receptor comes from a woman between 25 and 40 years old with COVID-19, enrolled during active disease. The sequence links TRBV5-1 to TRBJ2-7, with the D gene too uncertain to name. Sequenced material: peripheral blood. At the DNA level, the sequence is TGCGCCAGCAGCTTGGGTAGTGCCGAGCAGTACTTC. Translated, this gives CASSLGSAEQYF.